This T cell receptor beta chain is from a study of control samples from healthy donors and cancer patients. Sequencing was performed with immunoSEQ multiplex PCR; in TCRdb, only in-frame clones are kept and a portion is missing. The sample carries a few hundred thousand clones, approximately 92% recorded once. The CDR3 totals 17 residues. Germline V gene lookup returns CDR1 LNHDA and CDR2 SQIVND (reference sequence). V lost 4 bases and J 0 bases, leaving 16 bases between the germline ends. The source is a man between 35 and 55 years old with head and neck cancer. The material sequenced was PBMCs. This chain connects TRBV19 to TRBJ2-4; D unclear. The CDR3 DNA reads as TGTGCCAGTAGTACTAGTTCGGTGAGGCTAGCCAAAAACATTCAGTACTTC. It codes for CASSTSSVRLAKNIQYF.